This entry lists 28 T cell receptor beta chains sequenced from one sample in a study of human thymus T cells. TCRdb keeps only in-frame clones here, not all; method: immunoSEQ multiplex PCR. The sample includes about 50,000 clones, just under 95% of them seen just once. Sequenced input: blood. These receptor sequences come from a girl under three years old with a congenital heart defect but otherwise immunologically healthy.

The chain joins TRBV6-5 to TRBJ1-2; no reliable D call. The CDR3 is 14 amino acids. Deletions cut 0 bases from V and 7 bases from J, with 12 bases between. Germline lookup yields CDR1 MNHEY and CDR2 SVGAGI. The CDR3 DNA is TGTGCCAGCAGTTACTCGGTGGGGTTCTTTGGCTACACCTTC. It encodes CASSYSVGFFGYTF.

The gene calls are TRBV27 and TRBJ1-1, with D perhaps matching TRBD1 (5 bases). The CDR3 runs to 14 residues. The V end lost 8 bases, the J end lost 1 base, and 14 bases lay between the germline ends. Germline V gene data show CDR1 as MNHEY and CDR2 as SMNVEV (reference sequence). CDR3 protein: CASWTPRGNTEAFF. The CDR3 coding sequence is TGTGCCAGCTGGACCCCTAGGGGGAACACTGAAGCTTTCTTT.

V is TRBV29-1 and J is TRBJ2-1; 9 bases align to TRBD1. Germline-derived CDR1 and CDR2 are SQVTM and ANQGSEA. The CDR3 spans 16 residues. Trimming took 1 base from V and 3 from J; bases not matched to a gene: 7. The CDR3 DNA follows: TGCAGCGTTGAAGGAATGGACAGGGGAATCTACAATGAGCAGTTCTTC. Translation: CSVEGMDRGIYNEQFF.

The chain recombines TRBV15 with TRBJ2-7, with D perhaps assigned TRBD1 or TRBD2 (5 bases each). The V gene lost 5 bases and the J gene lost 0 bases, with 8 bases spanning the gap. Germline values: CDR1 LNHNV, CDR2 YYDKDF (reference sequence). The length of the CDR3 is 13 residues. The CDR3 region is CATSAGTSYEQYF. CDR3 nucleotide sequence: TGTGCCACCAGCGCCGGGACCTCCTACGAGCAGTACTTC.

The chain links TRBV6-5 to TRBJ1-6, with 9 bases fitting TRBD1. Looked up from germline, CDR1 is MNHEY and CDR2 is SVGAGI. This CDR3 is 16 amino acids long. V gave up 4 bases and J gave up 8 bases; unmatched junction bases: 9. In DNA form, the CDR3 reads TGTGCCAGCAGTTTCGGACAGGGGTTTACAGATTCACCCCTCCACTTT. Its translation: CASSFGQGFTDSPLHF.

The chain carries TRBV7-9 and TRBJ2-4, with a possible D match to TRBD2 (5 bases). Trimming took off 5 bases at V and 13 bases at J, with 15 bases between the two ends. The CDR3 consists of 12 residues. Germline lookup yields CDR1 SEHNR and CDR2 FQNEAQ (reference sequence). The CDR3 sequence: CASSRDGPGQYF. Here the CDR3 DNA reads TGTGCCAGCAGCCGTGATGGGCCGGGACAGTACTTC.

The V gene is TRBV2, the J gene TRBJ2-1, with unresolved D. V lost 8 bases, J lost 2 bases, and 13 bases lay in between. Germline CDR1 SNHLY, CDR2 FYNNEI. This CDR3 comprises 14 residues. DNA for the CDR3: TGTGCCAGCGGTCAGTCCGCCGCCTACAATGAGCAGTTCTTC. This encodes CASGQSAAYNEQFF.

This chain joins TRBV4-1 and TRBJ1-5; TRBD1 is a possible D gene (6 bases). V lost 0 bases, J lost 7 bases, and 13 bases lay in between. There are 15 residues in the CDR3. CDR1 and CDR2 (germline): MGHRA, YSYEKL. The CDR3 nucleotides read TGCGCCAGCAGCCAAGAAGGCAGGGGCCACCAGCCCCAGCATTTT. Its protein is CASSQEGRGHQPQHF.

This chain links TRBV27 with TRBJ1-2; maybe TRBD1 (5 bases). V was clipped by 5 bases and J by 8 bases, with 24 bases between them. The CDR3 has 16 residues. From germline, CDR1 is MNHEY and CDR2 SMNVEV (reference sequence). The CDR3 protein is CASSDGVMRGARGYTF. In DNA, the CDR3 is TGTGCCAGCAGTGATGGGGTTATGAGGGGCGCGAGGGGCTACACCTTC.

The chain employs TRBV28 and TRBJ2-1, with D perhaps TRBD1 or TRBD2 (5 bases each). V gave up 4 bases and J gave up 9 bases, with 22 bases separating them. This CDR3 has 16 amino acids. Germline V gives CDR1 MDHEN, CDR2 SYDVKM. The CDR3 region is CASSSAARGEMGEQFF. CDR3 DNA sequence: TGTGCCAGCAGTTCCGCCGCTCGAGGGGAGATGGGTGAGCAGTTCTTC.

The gene calls are TRBV6-1 and TRBJ2-7; the match to TRBD1 covers 11 bases. Germline CDR1 is MNHNS and CDR2 is SASEGT. V lost 7 bases and J lost 4; bases outside the gene matches: 9. CDR3 size: 15 residues. The CDR3 DNA reads TGTGCCAGCAACGGAAAGGACAGGGGGCTTTACGAGCAGTACTTC. It is translated as CASNGKDRGLYEQYF.

With regard to this clone: Other DNA sequences in this sample translate to the same CDR3. The CDR3 protein is CASSPNYEQYF. As DNA, the CDR3 is TGTGCCAGCAGCCCAAACTACGAGCAGTACTTC. This chain uses TRBV7-9 with TRBJ2-7; no clear D. Germline V CDR1 and CDR2: SEHNR, FQNEAQ (reference sequence). V was cut by 5 bases and J by 3 bases, with 5 bases left in between. The CDR3 consists of 11 residues.

The rearrangement links TRBV5-1 to TRBJ1-2; 7 bases are a match to TRBD1. The CDR3 totals 14 residues. The ends lost 4 bases at V and 8 bases at J; junction bases unmatched: 11. In germline, CDR1 is SGHRS, CDR2 YFSETQ. The CDR3 region has the DNA TGCGCCAGCAGCCCCCTCGACAGGGTCCAAGGCTACACCTTC. Its translation: CASSPLDRVQGYTF.

The CDR3 spells CASGLGQGSDYGYTF. CDR3 sequence (DNA): TGTGCTAGTGGTTTGGGGCAGGGGTCAGACTATGGCTACACCTTC. The chain uses TRBV12-5 and TRBJ1-2; perhaps TRBD1 as D (6 bases). This CDR3 is 15 amino acids long. V was shortened by 1 base and J by 3 bases, with 12 bases between the two germline ends. In germline, CDR1 is LGHNT, CDR2 FRNRAP.

J is TRBJ2-3 and V is TRBV21-1; the D segment call TRBD2 is taken from the table without a DNA check. TRBV21-1 is deemed a pseudogene. CDR3 length: 17 residues. The CDR3, as DNA: TGTGCCAGCAGCAAAGTCCTGGGACTAGCGGGCACAGATACGCAGTATTTT. It yields the protein CASSKVLGLAGTDTQYF.

The rearrangement uses TRBV7-9 and TRBJ2-7; unclear D gene. CDR1 and CDR2 (germline): SEHNR, FQNEAQ (reference sequence). The CDR3 consists of 16 residues. The ends were cut back, 4 bases at V and 2 bases at J, with 18 bases in the middle. CDR3 amino acids: CASSSAPAAPPYEQYF. The CDR3 region has the DNA TGTGCCAGCAGCTCGGCCCCTGCGGCCCCTCCCTACGAGCAGTACTTC.

The V gene is TRBV6-1, the J gene TRBJ2-1, with D maybe TRBD1 (7 bases). The CDR3 extends over 14 amino acids. CDR1 and CDR2 from the germline V gene are MNHNS and SASEGT. The V end was cut by 3 bases, the J end by 4 bases, with 10 bases between. CDR3 protein: CASSEAGGYNEQFF. Here the CDR3 DNA reads TGTGCCAGCAGTGAGGCAGGGGGGTACAATGAGCAGTTCTTC.

The chain uses TRBV7-9 and TRBJ2-7; 7 positions agree with TRBD2. Germline loops: CDR1 SEHNR, CDR2 FQNEAQ (reference sequence). The J segment lost 3 bases and the V segment lost 5 bases, leaving 16 bases of the junction unmatched. CDR3 length equals 17 residues. In nucleotides, the CDR3 is TGTGCCAGCAGCCCGACGATGGCGGGAGCGAGCCTCTACGAGCAGTACTTC. It specifies CASSPTMAGASLYEQYF.

Comment on this clone: Other DNA sequences in this sample translate to the same CDR3. The V gene is TRBV27, the J gene TRBJ2-7, with TRBD1 matching 9 bases. V was pared by 8 bases and J by 3 bases, with 5 bases of the junction left unmatched. Per germline, CDR1 MNHEY and CDR2 SMNVEV (reference sequence). The CDR3 is made up of 13 amino acids. CDR3 coding DNA: TGTGCCAGCCGCGGGACAGGGATCTACGAGCAGTACTTC. Encoded protein: CASRGTGIYEQYF.

The chain carries TRBV4-2 and TRBJ2-2, with 10 bases matching TRBD2. With 4 bases clipped from V and 7 bases from J, the junction kept 6 bases outside the gene matches. Germline lookup yields CDR1 LGHNA and CDR2 YNFKEQ. CDR3 length: 15 amino acids. This chain's CDR3 is CASSPLAGAVGELFF. The CDR3 nucleotides are TGTGCCAGCAGCCCGCTAGCGGGAGCTGTCGGGGAGCTGTTTTTT.

The chain couples TRBV4-2 to TRBJ2-7; the match to TRBD2 covers 9 bases. CDR3 length equals 12 residues. Germline loops: CDR1 LGHNA, CDR2 YNFKEQ. The trim removed 5 bases at V and 6 bases at J, leaving 2 bases unmatched. The CDR3 spells CASSKTSGEQYF. For the CDR3, the DNA is TGTGCCAGCAGCAAGACTAGCGGCGAGCAGTACTTC.

The rearrangement links TRBV7-9 to TRBJ2-6; weak D call: TRBD1 (6 bases). CDR1 and CDR2 (germline): SEHNR, FQNEAQ (reference sequence). The CDR3 contains 19 residues. Trimming removed 5 bases from V and 0 bases from J, with 20 bases in between. The CDR3 DNA reads as TGTGCCAGCAGCCGTCGTGGAGGAAAGGGGGACTCTGGGGCCAACGTCCTGACTTTC. It is translated as CASSRRGGKGDSGANVLTF.

This chain joins TRBV9 and TRBJ1-3; D is ambiguous. CDR1 and CDR2 (germline): SGDLS, YYNGEE. Trimming stripped 0 bases from V and 4 bases from J, with 11 bases between. The CDR3 covers 15 residues. CDR3 DNA: TGTGCCAGCAGCGTAGAGTCCCGGGTGGGAAACACCATATATTTT. Translating it yields CASSVESRVGNTIYF.

This sequence joins TRBV9 and TRBJ2-3; unclear D gene. The CDR3 covers 15 residues. The germline CDR1 and CDR2 sequences are SGDLS and YYNGEE. Between the trimmed V and J ends, which lost 0 bases and 0 bases, there was a span of 8 bases. CDR3 in DNA: TGTGCCAGCAGCGTAGGGGGTTCTAGCACAGATACGCAGTATTTT. It is translated as CASSVGGSSTDTQYF. The whole variable domain, filled in from reference TRBV9 and TRBJ2-3, reads DSGVTQTPKHLITATGQRVTLRCSPRSGDLSVYWYQQSLDQGLQFLIQYYNGEERAKGNILERFSAQQFPDLHSELNLSSLELGDSALYFCASSVGGSSTDTQYFGPGTRLTVL.

The chain combines TRBV19 with TRBJ2-1; TRBD2 matches 7 bases. The CDR3 totals 15 residues. Unmatched junction bases numbered 7, after V lost 5 bases and J lost 3 bases. Germline V gene sequence: CDR1 LNHDA, CDR2 SQIVND (reference sequence). The CDR3 DNA follows: TGTGCCAGTAGTCCCCAGCGGGGTTACTACAATGAGCAGTTCTTC. Its protein is CASSPQRGYYNEQFF.

The chain combines TRBV11-2 with TRBJ2-2, with D perhaps TRBD2 (5 bases). The germline V gene encodes CDR1 SGHAT and CDR2 FQNNGV. CDR3 length: 16 residues. V gave up 1 base and J gave up 1 base, with 10 bases separating them. CDR3 protein: CASSLVSSGNTGELFF. The CDR3 region has the DNA TGTGCCAGCAGCTTAGTATCCAGCGGGAACACCGGGGAGCTGTTTTTT.

The V gene is TRBV4-2, the J gene TRBJ2-3; 8 bases match TRBD2. The J segment lost 2 bases and the V segment lost 3 bases, leaving 10 bases of the junction unmatched. The CDR3 spans 17 residues. The germline CDR1 and CDR2 sequences are LGHNA and YNFKEQ. The CDR3 spells CASSHVSGSAFTDTQYF. The CDR3 coding sequence is TGTGCCAGCAGCCACGTGAGCGGGAGTGCGTTCACAGATACGCAGTATTTT.

The genes are TRBV7-9 and TRBJ2-5; 10 bases are shared with TRBD2. The CDR3 has 18 residues. The ends lost 1 base at V and 1 base at J; junction bases unmatched: 9. Germline CDR1 SEHNR, CDR2 FQNEAQ (reference sequence). CDR3 in DNA: TGTGCCAGCAGCTTAGTGGTAGCGGGAGGAAGAATCCAAGAGACCCAGTACTTC. Amino acids: CASSLVVAGGRIQETQYF.